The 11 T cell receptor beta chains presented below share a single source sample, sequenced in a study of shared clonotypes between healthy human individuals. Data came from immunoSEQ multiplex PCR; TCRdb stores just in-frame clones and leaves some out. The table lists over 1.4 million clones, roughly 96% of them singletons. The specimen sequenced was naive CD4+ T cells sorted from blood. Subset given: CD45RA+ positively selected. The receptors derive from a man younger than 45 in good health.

The CDR3 DNA reads TGCGCCAGCAGCACCCCAGTCGGGGGCGGCCTTCGGGAAAAACTGTTTTTT. Encoded protein: CASSTPVGGGLREKLFF. V is TRBV5-1 and J is TRBJ1-4; a possible D gene is TRBD1 (6 bases). CDR1 and CDR2 from the germline V gene are SGHRS and YFSETQ. Trimming stripped 4 bases from V and 8 bases from J, with 24 bases between. The CDR3 runs 17 residues.

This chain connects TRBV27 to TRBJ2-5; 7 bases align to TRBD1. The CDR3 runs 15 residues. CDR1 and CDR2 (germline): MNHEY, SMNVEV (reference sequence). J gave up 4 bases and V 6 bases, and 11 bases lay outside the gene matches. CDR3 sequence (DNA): TGTGCCAGCAGCGAGCTCGACAGGGTACGAGAGACCCAGTACTTC. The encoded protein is CASSELDRVRETQYF.

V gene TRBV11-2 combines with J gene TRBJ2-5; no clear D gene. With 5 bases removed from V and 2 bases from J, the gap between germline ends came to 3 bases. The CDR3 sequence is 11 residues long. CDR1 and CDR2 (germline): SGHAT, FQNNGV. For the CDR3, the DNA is TGTGCCAGCAGCGGTCAAGAGACCCAGTACTTC. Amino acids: CASSGQETQYF.

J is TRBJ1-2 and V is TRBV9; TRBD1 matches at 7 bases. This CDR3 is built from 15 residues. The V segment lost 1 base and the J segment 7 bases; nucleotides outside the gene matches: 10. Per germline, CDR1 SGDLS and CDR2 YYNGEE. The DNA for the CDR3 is TGTGCCAGCAGCGTAACGCCAGACAGGGCGTCTGGCTACACCTTC. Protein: CASSVTPDRASGYTF.

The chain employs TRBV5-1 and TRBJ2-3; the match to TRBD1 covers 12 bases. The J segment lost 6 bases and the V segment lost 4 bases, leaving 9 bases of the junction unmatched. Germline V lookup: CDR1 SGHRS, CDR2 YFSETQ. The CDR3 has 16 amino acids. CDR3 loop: CASSPVGQGAWDTQYF. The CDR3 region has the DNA TGCGCCAGCAGCCCTGTGGGACAGGGGGCATGGGATACGCAGTATTTT.

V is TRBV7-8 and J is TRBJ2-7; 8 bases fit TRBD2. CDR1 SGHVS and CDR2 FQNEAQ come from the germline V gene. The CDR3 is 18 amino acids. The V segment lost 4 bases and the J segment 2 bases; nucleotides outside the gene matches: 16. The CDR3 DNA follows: TGTGCCAGCAGCTACACGAACACCGGGACTAGTGCAACCTACGAGCAGTACTTC. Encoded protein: CASSYTNTGTSATYEQYF. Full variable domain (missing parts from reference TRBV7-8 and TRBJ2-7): GAGVSQSPRYKVAKRGQDVALRCDPISGHVSLFWYQQALGQGPEFLTYFQNEAQLDKSGLPSDRFFAERPEGSVSTLKIQRTQQEDSAVYLCASSYTNTGTSATYEQYFGPGTRLTVT.

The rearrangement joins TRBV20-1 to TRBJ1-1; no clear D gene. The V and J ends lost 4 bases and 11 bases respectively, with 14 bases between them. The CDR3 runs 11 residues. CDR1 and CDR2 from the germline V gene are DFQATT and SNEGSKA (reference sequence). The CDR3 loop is CSATLLWDAFF. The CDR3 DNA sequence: TGCAGTGCTACGCTCCTTTGGGATGCTTTCTTT.

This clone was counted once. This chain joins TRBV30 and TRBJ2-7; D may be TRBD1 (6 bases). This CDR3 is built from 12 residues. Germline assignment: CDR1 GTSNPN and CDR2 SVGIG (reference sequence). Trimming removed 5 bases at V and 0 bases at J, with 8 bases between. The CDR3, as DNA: TGTGCCTGGGGACAGAGCTCCTACGAGCAGTACTTC. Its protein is CAWGQSSYEQYF. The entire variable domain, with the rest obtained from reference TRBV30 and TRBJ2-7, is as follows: SQTIHQWPATLVQPVGSPLSLECTVEGTSNPNLYWYRQAAGRGLQLLFYSVGIGQISSEVPQNLSASRPQDRQFILSSKKLLLSDSGFYLCAWGQSSYEQYFGPGTRLTVT.

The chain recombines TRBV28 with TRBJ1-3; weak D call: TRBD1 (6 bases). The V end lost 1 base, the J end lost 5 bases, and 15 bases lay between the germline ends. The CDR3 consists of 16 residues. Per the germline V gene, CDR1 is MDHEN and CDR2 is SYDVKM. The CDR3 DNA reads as TGTGCCAGCAGTTTATCCTCCGGGACAAAAAGAAACACCATATATTTT. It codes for CASSLSSGTKRNTIYF.

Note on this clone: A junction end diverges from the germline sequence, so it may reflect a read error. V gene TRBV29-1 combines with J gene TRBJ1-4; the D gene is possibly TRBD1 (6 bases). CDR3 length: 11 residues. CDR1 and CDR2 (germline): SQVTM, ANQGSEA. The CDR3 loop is CSVERVGQTYF. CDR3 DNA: TGCAGCGTTGAACGAGTCGGACAGACATATTTT.

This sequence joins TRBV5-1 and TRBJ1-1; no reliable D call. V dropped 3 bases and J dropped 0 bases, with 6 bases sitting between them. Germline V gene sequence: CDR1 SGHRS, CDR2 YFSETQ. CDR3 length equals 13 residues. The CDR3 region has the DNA TGCGCCAGCAGCTCGAAATTGAACACTGAAGCTTTCTTT. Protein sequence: CASSSKLNTEAFF.